This T cell receptor (beta chain) was recorded in a study of shared clonotypes between healthy human individuals. Study overall: Those who served as donors were a couple of women and a few men between the ages of 18 and 49.

V dropped 4 bases and J dropped 7 bases, with 5 bases sitting between them. The CDR3 length is 12 residues. CDR1 and CDR2 from the germline V gene are MDHEN and SYDVKM. Of note for this clone: Antigen unknown.

Study conclusions and caveats: Only blood was sampled; tissue repertoires likely differ. Sharing across several donors was seen in about 5% of naive CD4 clonotypes. Non-shared clonotypes displayed generation probabilities falling below those of clonotypes present in all four donors.

Data came from immunoSEQ multiplex PCR; TCRdb stores just in-frame clones and leaves some out. The sample carries hundreds of thousands of clones, about 95% recorded once. This chain connects TRBV28 to TRBJ1-6; no clear D gene. The TCR was taken from a woman in her twenties or thirties in good health. The sample comprised naive CD4+ T cells sorted from blood. Subset indicated: CD45RA+ positively selected. The CDR3 here is CASSSLNSPLHF. In DNA, the CDR3 is TGTGCCAGCAGTTCTCTAAATTCACCCCTCCACTTT.